A single sample is the source of the 22 T cell receptor beta chains below, sequenced in a study of shared clonotypes between healthy human individuals. The assay was immunoSEQ multiplex PCR, and TCRdb's table has in-frame clones only and misses some. The sample has fewer than 3 million clones; 80% to 95% are singletons. The sequencing input was naive CD4+ T cells from PBMCs. Subset given: CD45RA+ positively selected. These receptors were collected from a man aged 18 to 30 in good health. Some clones in this sample may be carry-over from other donors' samples.

The sample holds one count of this clone. The chain joins TRBV27 to TRBJ2-3; no clear D gene. V was shortened by 6 bases and J by 4 bases, with 14 bases between the two germline ends. The V gene's germline CDR1 is MNHEY and CDR2 SMNVEV (reference sequence). CDR3 length: 14 residues. In nucleotides, the CDR3 is TGTGCCAGCAGATCGATGTGGTCTTCAGATACGCAGTATTTT. Residues: CASRSMWSSDTQYF.

This clone has a single count. This sequence joins TRBV19 and TRBJ1-5; TRBD1 agrees at 8 bases. This CDR3 contains 16 residues. With V trimmed by 4 bases and J by 0 bases, 5 bases remained unmatched. Germline V gene sequence: CDR1 LNHDA, CDR2 SQIVND (reference sequence). The CDR3 loop is CASSTRTGISNQPQHF. The CDR3 coding sequence is TGTGCCAGTAGTACCAGGACAGGGATTAGCAATCAGCCCCAGCATTTT.

J is TRBJ2-4 and V is TRBV19; D tentatively reads TRBD1 or TRBD2 (5 bases each). Looked up from germline, CDR1 is LNHDA and CDR2 is SQIVND (reference sequence). This CDR3 has 15 residues. V was pared by 6 bases and J by 0 bases, with 12 bases between. This CDR3 reads CASSPGHLAKNIQYF. The CDR3 bases are TGTGCCAGTAGCCCGGGGCACCTAGCCAAAAACATTCAGTACTTC.

The rearrangement links TRBV2 to TRBJ2-5; 10 nucleotides agree with TRBD1. From germline, CDR1 is SNHLY and CDR2 FYNNEI. The CDR3 consists of 14 residues. J lost 5 bases, V lost 6 bases, and 6 bases had no gene match. CDR3: CASSPRDRGETQYF. The CDR3 nucleotides read TGTGCCAGCAGCCCGAGGGACAGGGGTGAGACCCAGTACTTC. Looking up the rest from reference TRBV2 and TRBJ2-5 gives the full variable domain: EPEVTQTPSHQVTQMGQEVILRCVPISNHLYFYWYRQILGQKVEFLVSFYNNEISEKSEIFDDQFSVERPDGSNFTLKIRSTKLEDSAMYFCASSPRDRGETQYFGPGTRLLVL.

This chain links TRBV5-4 with TRBJ1-2, with D possibly TRBD1 on 5 matching bases. V shed 1 base and J shed 8 bases, with 15 bases lying between them. Germline CDR1 is SGHNT and CDR2 is YYREEE (reference sequence). The CDR3 has 14 residues. The CDR3 DNA follows: TGTGCCAGCAGCTTGTTAGAGGGGCGGAGAGGCTACACCTTC. Amino acids: CASSLLEGRRGYTF. Full variable domain (missing parts from reference TRBV5-4 and TRBJ1-2): ETGVTQSPTHLIKTRGQQVTLRCSSQSGHNTVSWYQQALGQGPQFIFQYYREEENGRGNFPPRFSGLQFPNYSSELNVNALELDDSALYLCASSLLEGRRGYTFGSGTRLTVV.

This chain connects TRBV29-1 to TRBJ1-4; 9 bases map to TRBD1. V lost 6 bases, J lost 7 bases, and 3 bases stayed unmatched. The CDR3 loop spans 12 amino acids. CDR1 and CDR2 from the germline V gene are SQVTM and ANQGSEA. This chain's CDR3 is CSVGQGLEKLFF. Here the CDR3 DNA reads TGCAGCGTGGGACAGGGTCTTGAAAAACTGTTTTTT.

This chain's CDR3 is CATSRVGLEQFF. CDR3 in DNA: TGTGCCACCAGCAGAGTCGGGTTGGAGCAGTTCTTC. This chain links TRBV15 with TRBJ2-1, with D unclear. Trimming took off 1 base at V and 10 bases at J, with 8 bases between the two ends. CDR1 and CDR2 from the germline V gene are LNHNV and YYDKDF (reference sequence). The CDR3 runs 12 residues.

The chain recombines TRBV7-3 with TRBJ2-3, with 8 bases that match TRBD1. The CDR3 covers 13 residues. V was clipped by 5 bases and J by 7 bases; unmatched bases: 5. Germline V gene data show CDR1 as SGHTA and CDR2 as FQGTGA. The CDR3 spells CASSPRQGHTQYF. CDR3 in DNA: TGTGCCAGCAGCCCCAGACAGGGGCATACGCAGTATTTT.

CDR3 sequence: CASSTGGAASNYGYTF. DNA of the CDR3: TGTGCCAGCAGCACAGGGGGCGCGGCGTCTAACTATGGCTACACCTTC. The rearrangement uses TRBV9 and TRBJ1-2; the match to TRBD1 covers 9 bases. The CDR3 spans 16 residues. V shed 4 bases and J 0 bases; nucleotides not matched to a gene: 7. In germline, CDR1 is SGDLS, CDR2 YYNGEE.

Concerning this clone: The sample has other DNA sequences that encode this CDR3 too. V gene TRBV5-1 combines with J gene TRBJ2-1; D ambiguous. Germline CDR1 and CDR2: SGHRS and YFSETQ. The CDR3 loop spans 13 amino acids. The V end lost 3 bases, the J end lost 6 bases, and 10 bases lay between the germline ends. The CDR3 coding sequence is TGCGCCAGCAGCTCACTATGGGGCAATGAGCAGTTCTTC. This codes for CASSSLWGNEQFF.

Regarding this clone: The same CDR3 can be traced to other DNA sequences in this sample. V usage is TRBV30 and J usage is TRBJ1-1; D unclear. V gave up 2 bases and J gave up 4 bases, with 5 bases separating them. Germline V gene lookup returns CDR1 GTSNPN and CDR2 SVGIG (reference sequence). This CDR3 spans 11 amino acids. CDR3 amino acids: CAWSRGTEAFF. As DNA, the CDR3 is TGTGCCTGGAGTCGTGGCACTGAAGCTTTCTTT.

The J gene is TRBJ2-7, the V gene TRBV5-5; D gene ambiguous. CDR1 and CDR2 from the germline V gene are SGHKS and YYEKEE (reference sequence). V was trimmed by 3 bases and J by 6 bases, leaving 7 bases between them. The CDR3 has 11 amino acids. CDR3 protein: CASSYAFEQYF. The CDR3, as DNA: TGTGCCAGCAGCTACGCTTTCGAGCAGTACTTC.

The chain uses TRBV10-3 and TRBJ1-2, with 7 bases fitting TRBD1. The length of the CDR3 is 15 residues. Germline CDR1 and CDR2: ENHRY and SYGVKD. Unmatched junction bases numbered 9, after V lost 5 bases and J lost 3 bases. The CDR3 loop is CAISNNPTGDYGYTF. CDR3 DNA sequence: TGTGCCATCAGTAATAACCCTACAGGGGACTATGGCTACACCTTC.

This chain links TRBV6-4 with TRBJ2-2, with 10 positions matching TRBD2. CDR3 length: 17 amino acids. Germline CDR1 is MRHNA and CDR2 is SNTAGT. V dropped 5 bases and J dropped 4; count of bases not matched to a gene: 10. As DNA, the CDR3 is TGTGCCAGCAGTAGGGGACTAGCGACCGAACCCACCGGGGAGCTGTTTTTT. It yields the protein CASSRGLATEPTGELFF.

Written as DNA, the CDR3 is TGTGCCAGCAGCCAAGATTGGCTGGGGGGGGAAAACTATGGCTACACCTTC. This sequence encodes CASSQDWLGGENYGYTF. The rearrangement joins TRBV4-2 to TRBJ1-2; maybe TRBD1 (5 bases). V was cut by 0 bases and J by 2 bases, with 16 bases left in between. The CDR3 spans 17 residues. Germline V gene sequence: CDR1 LGHNA, CDR2 YNFKEQ.

The chain recombines TRBV5-5 with TRBJ2-7, with 8 bases that match TRBD1. There are 14 residues in the CDR3. The germline V gene encodes CDR1 SGHKS and CDR2 YYEKEE (reference sequence). V lost 5 bases, J lost 2 bases, and 6 bases stayed unmatched. In DNA form, the CDR3 reads TGTGCCAGCAGGCCGGGACAGGTGACCTACGAGCAGTACTTC. Translation gives CASRPGQVTYEQYF.

The genes are TRBV28 and TRBJ2-1, with TRBD1 matching over 9 bases. Per germline, CDR1 MDHEN and CDR2 SYDVKM. The CDR3 length is 17 residues. The trim removed 5 bases at V and 7 bases at J, leaving 15 bases unmatched. Here the CDR3 DNA reads TGTGCCAGCAGTCCCCATCCCTACAGGGGGCAGGCGAATGAGCAGTTCTTC. Its translation: CASSPHPYRGQANEQFF.

V is TRBV9 and J is TRBJ2-5; D is ambiguous. The CDR3 covers 14 residues. Germline values: CDR1 SGDLS, CDR2 YYNGEE. V lost 3 bases and J 11 bases, leaving 20 bases between the germline ends. The CDR3 region has the DNA TGTGCCAGCAGCGAGTGGGCCGTGGGGTTTGATCAGTACTTC. Its translation is CASSEWAVGFDQYF.

The rearrangement links TRBV4-1 to TRBJ2-2; 9 bases agree with TRBD2. Trimming removed 3 bases from V and 1 base from J; junction bases left unmatched: 9. The length of the CDR3 is 18 residues. CDR1 and CDR2 (germline): MGHRA, YSYEKL. The DNA of the CDR3 is TGCGCCAGCAGCCAGGAGGTAGCGGGAGTTCGGAACACCGGGGAGCTGTTTTTT. Translating gives CASSQEVAGVRNTGELFF.

This sequence joins TRBV4-1 and TRBJ1-4; 12 bases are shared with TRBD1. The CDR3 totals 15 residues. J gave up 6 bases and V 3 bases, and 2 bases lay outside the gene matches. The germline CDR1 and CDR2 sequences are MGHRA and YSYEKL. CDR3 sequence: CASSQGQGAYEKLFF. The CDR3 nucleotides read TGCGCCAGCAGCCAGGGACAGGGGGCGTATGAAAAACTGTTTTTT.

Concerning this clone: The sample has other DNA sequences that encode this CDR3 too. The rearrangement links TRBV5-1 to TRBJ2-5; 7 nucleotides match TRBD1. Germline CDR1 and CDR2: SGHRS and YFSETQ. After removal of 0 bases from V and 3 bases from J, the junction contained 2 bases not matched to a gene. There are 14 residues in the CDR3. The CDR3 DNA reads as TGCGCCAGCAGCTTGGGGACAGGTGAAGAGACCCAGTACTTC. Protein: CASSLGTGEETQYF.

The chain recombines TRBV6-6 with TRBJ1-1; D is unresolved. V lost 8 bases and J lost 5, with 15 bases in between. The CDR3 sequence is 13 residues long. The germline V gene encodes CDR1 MNHNY and CDR2 SVGAGI (reference sequence). The CDR3 sequence: CASYSYPGTEAFF. The CDR3 DNA sequence: TGTGCCAGCTATTCTTATCCGGGTACTGAAGCTTTCTTT.